This T cell receptor beta chain was captured in a study of CD8+ T cells in alopecia areata. Whole-study results and caveats: Alphabeta T cells residing in normal skin are also sequenced in scalp samples.

The study team obtained lesional scalp punch biopsies and peripheral blood from alopecia areata patients. CDR1 is MNHEY, CDR2 SVGAGI, per germline. Germline trimming cut 2 bases from V and 7 bases from J; bases unmatched to any gene: 3. The CDR3 sequence is 15 residues long. Following RNA extraction, reverse transcription yielded cDNA that acted as the sequencing template. Using immunoSEQ multiplex PCR, the repertoire was profiled, and TCRdb retains in-frame clones only, with some absent. The repertoire holds approximately 150,000 clones, with approximately 50% as singletons. Note on this clone: Antigen: not known.

The V call is TRBV6-5, the J call TRBJ2-3; 13 positions agree with TRBD2. Sequenced here: CD4+ T cells sorted from blood, sampled at week 0. The source of this sequence is a human donor with alopecia areata. CDR3 in amino acids: CASSYRGLAGNTQYF. CDR3 DNA sequence: TGTGCCAGCAGTTACAGGGGACTAGCGGGGAATACGCAGTATTTT.